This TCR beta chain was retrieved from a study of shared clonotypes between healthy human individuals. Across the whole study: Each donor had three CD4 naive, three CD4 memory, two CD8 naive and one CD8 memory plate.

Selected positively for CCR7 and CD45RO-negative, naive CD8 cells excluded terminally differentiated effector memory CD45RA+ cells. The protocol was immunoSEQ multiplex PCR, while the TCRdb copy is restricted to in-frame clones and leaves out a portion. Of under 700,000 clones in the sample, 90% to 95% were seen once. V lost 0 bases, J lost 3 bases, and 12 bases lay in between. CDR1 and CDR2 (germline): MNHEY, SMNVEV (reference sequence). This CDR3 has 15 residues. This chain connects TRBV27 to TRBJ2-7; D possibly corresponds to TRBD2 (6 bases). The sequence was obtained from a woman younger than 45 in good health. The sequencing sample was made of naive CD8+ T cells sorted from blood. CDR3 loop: CASSLSEGIIYEQYF. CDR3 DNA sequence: TGTGCCAGCAGTTTATCGGAGGGTATAATCTACGAGCAGTACTTC.